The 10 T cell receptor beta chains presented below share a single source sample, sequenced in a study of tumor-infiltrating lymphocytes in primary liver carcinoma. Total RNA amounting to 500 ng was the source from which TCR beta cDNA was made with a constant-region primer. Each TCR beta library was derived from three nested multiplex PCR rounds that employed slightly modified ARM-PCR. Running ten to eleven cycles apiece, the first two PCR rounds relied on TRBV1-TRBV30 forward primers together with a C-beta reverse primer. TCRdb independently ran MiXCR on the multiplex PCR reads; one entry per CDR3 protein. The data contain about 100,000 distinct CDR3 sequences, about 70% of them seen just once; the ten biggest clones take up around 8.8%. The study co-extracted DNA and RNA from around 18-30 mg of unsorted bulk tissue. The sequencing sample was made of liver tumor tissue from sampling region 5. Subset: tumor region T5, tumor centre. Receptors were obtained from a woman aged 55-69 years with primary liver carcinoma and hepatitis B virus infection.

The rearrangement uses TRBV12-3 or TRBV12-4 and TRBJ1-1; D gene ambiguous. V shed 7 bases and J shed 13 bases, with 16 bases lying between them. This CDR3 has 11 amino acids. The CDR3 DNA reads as TGTGCCAGCACTCTTGAAGGGAGGGTTTTCTTT. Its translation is CASTLEGRVFF.

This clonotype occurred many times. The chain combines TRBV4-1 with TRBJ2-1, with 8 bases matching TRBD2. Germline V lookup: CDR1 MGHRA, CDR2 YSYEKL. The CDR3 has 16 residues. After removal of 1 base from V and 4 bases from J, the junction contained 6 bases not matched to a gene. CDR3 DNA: TGCGCCAGCAGCCAAGGTGTTACTAGCGGATACAATGAGCAGTTCTTC. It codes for CASSQGVTSGYNEQFF.

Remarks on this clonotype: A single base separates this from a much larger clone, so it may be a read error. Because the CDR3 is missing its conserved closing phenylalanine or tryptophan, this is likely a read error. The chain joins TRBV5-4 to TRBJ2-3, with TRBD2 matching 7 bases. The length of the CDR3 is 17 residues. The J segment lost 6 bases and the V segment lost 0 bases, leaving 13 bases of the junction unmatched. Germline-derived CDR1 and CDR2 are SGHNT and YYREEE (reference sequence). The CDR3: CASSLGGGSPTSDTQYL. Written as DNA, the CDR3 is TGTGCCAGCAGCTTGGGCGGCGGGAGCCCCACTTCGGATACGCAGTATCTT.

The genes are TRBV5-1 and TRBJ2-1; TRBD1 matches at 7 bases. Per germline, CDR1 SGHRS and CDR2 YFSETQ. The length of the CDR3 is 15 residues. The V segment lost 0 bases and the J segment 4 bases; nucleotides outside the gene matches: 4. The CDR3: CASSLAGQTYNEQFF. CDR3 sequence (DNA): TGCGCCAGCAGCTTGGCGGGACAGACTTACAATGAGCAGTTCTTC.

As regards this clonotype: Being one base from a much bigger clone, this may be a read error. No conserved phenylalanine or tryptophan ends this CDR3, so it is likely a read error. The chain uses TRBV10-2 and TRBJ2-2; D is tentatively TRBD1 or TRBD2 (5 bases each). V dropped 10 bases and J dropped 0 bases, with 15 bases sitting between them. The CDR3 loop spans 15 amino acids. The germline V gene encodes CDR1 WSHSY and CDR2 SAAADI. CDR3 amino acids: CATRGAYSNTGELFI. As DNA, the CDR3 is TGCGCCACCCGGGGCGCTTATTCGAACACCGGGGAGCTGTTTATT.

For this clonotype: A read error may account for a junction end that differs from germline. CDR3 sequence reads: CASSHGRTYEQCF. The DNA of the CDR3 is TGTGCCAGCAGCCATGGACGGACCTACGAGCAGTGCTTC. The chain recombines TRBV5-4 with TRBJ2-7; D remains unclear. Germline V gene lookup returns CDR1 SGHNT and CDR2 YYREEE (reference sequence). The CDR3 totals 13 residues.

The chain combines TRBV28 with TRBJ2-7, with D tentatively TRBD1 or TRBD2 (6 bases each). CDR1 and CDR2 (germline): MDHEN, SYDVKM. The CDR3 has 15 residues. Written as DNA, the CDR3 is TGTGCTTCAACGAGACGGGGGCCCGACTCCTACGAGCAGTACTTC. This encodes CASTRRGPDSYEQYF.

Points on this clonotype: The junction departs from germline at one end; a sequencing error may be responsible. The DNA of the CDR3 is TGTGCAAGCAGCCGGGACACATACACAGATACGCAGTATTTT. Protein product: CASSRDTYTDTQYF. V usage is TRBV6-4 and J usage is TRBJ2-3, with D perhaps TRBD1 (6 bases). This CDR3 comprises 14 residues. Germline values: CDR1 MRHNA, CDR2 SNTAGT.

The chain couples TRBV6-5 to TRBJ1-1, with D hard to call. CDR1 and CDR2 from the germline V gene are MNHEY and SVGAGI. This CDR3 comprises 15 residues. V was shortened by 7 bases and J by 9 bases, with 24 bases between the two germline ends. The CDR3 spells CASIPNQLRTGKAFF. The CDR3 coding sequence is TGTGCCAGCATCCCTAACCAATTGAGGACGGGGAAAGCTTTCTTT.

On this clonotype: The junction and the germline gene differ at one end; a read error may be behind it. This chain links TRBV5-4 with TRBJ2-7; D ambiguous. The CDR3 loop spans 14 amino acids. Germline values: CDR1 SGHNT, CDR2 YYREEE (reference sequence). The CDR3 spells CTSSLGLTGYEQYF. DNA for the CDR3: TGTACCAGCAGCTTGGGTCTAACGGGCTACGAGCAGTACTTC.